This T cell receptor (beta chain) is from a study of blood T cells in healthy people across ages. For the study at large: The template switching approach captured approximately one barcoded beta molecule for every two T cells. Study-level results: A roughly linear age-dependent decrease characterized TCR beta diversity per million T cells.

Next came a second PCR, run for about 7 to 12 cycles, which used a sample-barcoded 5' primer along with a J-beta primer mix. Researchers report that a template-switch adaptor with 12 random nucleotides tagged each cDNA molecule. TCRdb processed the 5' RACE reads anew with MiXCR; each CDR3 protein has one entry. The sample lists around 710,000 distinct CDR3 sequences, more than 40% seen once, with 20% to 25% in the top ten. The CDR3 is made up of 15 amino acids. Germline V gene sequence: CDR1 SGHRS, CDR2 YFSETQ. Trimming stripped 0 bases from V and 3 bases from J, with 13 bases between. Note on this clonotype: Its specificity is unknown.

This TCR was sampled from a woman aged 55 to 70 in good health. Sequencing used blood. The V gene is TRBV5-1, the J gene TRBJ2-7; D perhaps matches TRBD1 (6 bases). This CDR3 reads CASSLAPGAYYEQYF. The DNA of the CDR3 is TGCGCCAGCAGCTTGGCCCCAGGGGCTTACTACGAGCAGTACTTC.